The 26 T cell receptor beta chains in this list originate from one sample, sequenced in a study of patients and donors after allogeneic stem cell transplantation. TCRdb redid the calling of the RT-PCR reads with MiXCR, one entry per CDR3 protein. Of around 90,000 distinct CDR3 sequences listed, roughly 50% are singletons. Source material: blood, either unsorted or a sorted T cell fraction (not recorded which). Source of these receptors: a human donor who was either an allogeneic HSCT recipient or a stem cell or donor lymphocyte infusion donor (not recorded which). It is not recorded whose cells these are; they may come from a transplant donor.

This clonotype was counted a few times. This chain connects TRBV5-5 to TRBJ1-2; no firm D call. V lost 2 bases to trimming and J lost 4 bases, with 18 bases between them. Germline assignment: CDR1 SGHKS and CDR2 YYEKEE (reference sequence). The CDR3 runs 16 residues. The CDR3 is CASSFPGEATIYGYTF. The DNA of the CDR3 is TGTGCCAGCAGCTTCCCGGGAGAGGCGACGATCTATGGCTACACCTTC.

On this clonotype: One junction end disagrees with the germline gene, perhaps due to a read error. CDR3 sequence: CASRQGGNPEAFF. In DNA form, the CDR3 reads TGTGCCAGCAGACAGGGGGGGAACCCTGAAGCTTTCTTT. The chain joins TRBV6-2 or TRBV6-3 to TRBJ1-1; 8 positions match TRBD1. The CDR3 length is 13 residues. Germline CDR1 and CDR2: MNHEY and SVGEGT.

The chain employs TRBV6-2 or TRBV6-3 and TRBJ2-7; perhaps TRBD1 as D (5 bases). CDR1 and CDR2 from the germline V gene are MNHEY and SVGEGT. Trimming took 2 bases from V and 5 from J, leaving 10 bases between them. The CDR3 has 13 amino acids. The CDR3 reads CASSYGAPDEQYF. Written as DNA, the CDR3 is TGTGCCAGCAGTTACGGGGCGCCGGACGAGCAGTACTTC.

The chain is built from TRBV7-9 and TRBJ1-3; possibly TRBD1 for D (6 bases). Germline CDR1 reads SEHNR; CDR2 reads FQNEAQ (reference sequence). The V end was cut by 5 bases, the J end by 0 bases, with 11 bases between. The CDR3 covers 15 residues. CDR3 amino acids: CASSPSGASGNTIYF. The CDR3 DNA reads TGTGCCAGCAGCCCATCGGGGGCCTCTGGAAACACCATATATTTT.

CDR3 bases: TGCAGTGCTATACTCCTAGGGTACAATGAGCAGTTCTTC. It yields the protein CSAILLGYNEQFF. This chain joins TRBV20-1 and TRBJ2-1; D ambiguous. V was shortened by 4 bases and J by 4 bases, with 11 bases between the two germline ends. Germline V gives CDR1 DFQATT, CDR2 SNEGSKA (reference sequence). The CDR3 runs 13 residues.

The chain employs TRBV20-1 and TRBJ1-6; a possible D gene is TRBD1 (6 bases). The V gene's germline CDR1 is DFQATT and CDR2 SNEGSKA (reference sequence). The CDR3 runs 14 residues. V gave up 5 bases and J gave up 5 bases, with 13 bases separating them. The CDR3 here is CSAGPDRDNSPLHF. In DNA, the CDR3 is TGCAGTGCTGGGCCGGACAGAGATAATTCACCCCTCCACTTT.

V and J are TRBV11-2 and TRBJ1-4, with D unclear. The germline V gene encodes CDR1 SGHAT and CDR2 FQNNGV. V lost 3 bases and J lost 0, with 14 bases in between. This CDR3 spans 17 amino acids. The CDR3 here is CASSFRKGLATNEKLFF. The CDR3 DNA reads as TGTGCCAGCAGCTTCCGGAAGGGCCTGGCAACTAATGAAAAACTGTTTTTT.

The chain carries TRBV12-3 or TRBV12-4 and TRBJ1-5; D gene uncertain. CDR3 length: 14 residues. The V and J ends lost 6 bases and 0 bases respectively, with 9 bases between them. The DNA for the CDR3 is TGTGCCAGCAGCTACAGCGATAGCAATCAGCCCCAGCATTTT. It codes for CASSYSDSNQPQHF.

This clonotype was counted a few times. The chain carries TRBV19 and TRBJ1-5, with D unclear. The CDR3 is 14 amino acids. Looked up from germline, CDR1 is LNHDA and CDR2 is SQIVND (reference sequence). Trimming removed 3 bases at V and 4 bases at J, with 10 bases between. CDR3: CASSIFNTNQPQHF. The CDR3, as DNA: TGTGCCAGTAGTATCTTTAACACTAATCAGCCCCAGCATTTT.

This clonotype showed up just a few times. The rearrangement links TRBV10-3 to TRBJ1-1, with a weak D call TRBD1 (6 bases). The germline V and J ends were trimmed by 5 bases and 0 bases, with 10 bases remaining between them. Per the germline V gene, CDR1 is ENHRY and CDR2 is SYGVKD. CDR3 length: 14 amino acids. The CDR3 DNA sequence: TGTGCCATCAGTACACAGGGATTGAACACTGAAGCTTTCTTT. This gives the protein CAISTQGLNTEAFF.

The chain links TRBV7-2 to TRBJ2-1, with 9 bases matching TRBD2. CDR1 is SGHTA and CDR2 is FQGNSA in the germline V gene. V trimming: 4 bases; J trimming: 5 bases; junction bases outside the gene matches: 3. This CDR3 region has 14 residues. CDR3 DNA sequence: TGTGCCAGCAGCTGGTCTAGCGGGAACAATGAGCAGTTCTTC. It yields the protein CASSWSSGNNEQFF.

The V call is TRBV7-2, the J call TRBJ2-1; TRBD2 matches 9 bases. Germline V CDR1 and CDR2: SGHTA, FQGNSA. This CDR3 is built from 19 residues. The junction had 9 bases not matched to a gene; V was cut back by 0 bases and J by 0 bases. CDR3 in DNA: TGTGCCAGCAGCTTAGCGCGGACTAGCGCTTCGAGCTCCTACAATGAGCAGTTCTTC. Amino acid sequence: CASSLARTSASSSYNEQFF.

This chain uses TRBV28 with TRBJ1-1, with D uncertain. Germline V gene sequence: CDR1 MDHEN, CDR2 SYDVKM. The CDR3 spans 11 residues. The V gene lost 7 bases and the J gene lost 4 bases, with 7 bases spanning the gap. CDR3 residues: CASTGSTEAFF. The CDR3 bases are TGTGCCAGCACCGGGAGCACTGAAGCTTTCTTT. Supplemented by reference TRBV28 and TRBJ1-1, the full variable domain reads DVKVTQSSRYLVKRTGEKVFLECVQDMDHENMFWYRQDPGLGLRLIYFSYDVKMKEKGDIPEGYSVSREKKERFSLILESASTNQTSMYLCASTGSTEAFFGQGTRLTVV.

The chain carries TRBV24-1 and TRBJ2-6; no firm D call. Trimming pared 5 bases from V and 0 bases from J, leaving 7 bases between. The CDR3 is 15 amino acids. Germline CDR1 KGHDR, CDR2 SFDVKD. This CDR3 is CATSGTVSGANVLTF. CDR3 sequence (DNA): TGTGCCACCAGTGGTACGGTCTCTGGGGCCAACGTCCTGACTTTC.

The chain has TRBV4-2 and TRBJ1-6, with D uncertain. V was pared by 4 bases and J by 0 bases, with 13 bases between. The CDR3 consists of 17 residues. Germline V gene data show CDR1 as LGHNA and CDR2 as YNFKEQ. Here the CDR3 DNA reads TGTGCCAGCAGCCCGCCGGACCGTAGCTCCTATAATTCACCCCTCCACTTT. It is translated as CASSPPDRSSYNSPLHF.

This clonotype was observed a few times. The chain has TRBV6-2 or TRBV6-3 and TRBJ1-1; 7 nucleotides line up with TRBD1. Germline V gene sequence: CDR1 MNHEY, CDR2 SVGEGT. After removal of 2 bases from V and 1 base from J, the junction contained 4 bases not matched to a gene. The CDR3 totals 15 residues. The CDR3 DNA reads as TGTGCCAGCAGTTACACACGGGACAGGAACACTGAAGCTTTCTTT. Its protein product is CASSYTRDRNTEAFF.

There are a few counts of this clonotype. CDR3 amino acids: CSVLVRDRVGNTIYF. In DNA, the CDR3 is TGCAGCGTGTTGGTCCGGGACAGGGTTGGAAACACCATATATTTT. This sequence joins TRBV29-1 and TRBJ1-3, with TRBD1 matching over 9 bases. Trimming cost V 6 bases and J 3 bases; bases outside gene matches: 9. The CDR3 loop spans 15 amino acids. Germline V CDR1 and CDR2: SQVTM, ANQGSEA.

The chain carries TRBV28 and TRBJ2-2; tentatively, D is TRBD1 (6 bases). The CDR3 has 14 amino acids. V was shortened by 8 bases and J by 7 bases, with 17 bases between the two germline ends. Germline V lookup: CDR1 MDHEN, CDR2 SYDVKM. Here the CDR3 DNA reads TGTGCCAGCGGCCGGCGGACAGTCCTCGGGGAGCTGTTTTTT. Protein product: CASGRRTVLGELFF.

The chain recombines TRBV28 with TRBJ1-2; D is ambiguous. Germline-derived CDR1 and CDR2 are MDHEN and SYDVKM. V was shortened by 3 bases and J by 0 bases, with 8 bases between the two germline ends. The CDR3 has 14 amino acids. CDR3 DNA sequence: TGTGCCAGCAGTTTCGGTAGTACTAACTATGGCTACACCTTC. As protein: CASSFGSTNYGYTF.

This clonotype was picked up one time. The chain is built from TRBV5-1 and TRBJ2-5; TRBD1 matches at 7 bases. The CDR3 length is 14 residues. After removal of 2 bases from V and 4 bases from J, the junction contained 5 bases not matched to a gene. The V gene's germline CDR1 is SGHRS and CDR2 YFSETQ. CDR3 in DNA: TGCGCCAGCAGCTTTTGGGCAGGGGGAGAGACCCAGTACTTC. Its translation is CASSFWAGGETQYF.

The V and J genes are TRBV3-1 and TRBJ1-3; D unclear. V was trimmed by 1 base and J by 4 bases, leaving 8 bases between them. Germline V lookup: CDR1 LGHDT, CDR2 YNNKEL (reference sequence). This CDR3 is 14 amino acids long. In nucleotides, the CDR3 is TGTGCCAGCAGCCAAGGACGGGAAGGAAACACCATATATTTT. As protein: CASSQGREGNTIYF.

V is TRBV10-3 and J is TRBJ2-1; D might be TRBD1 (6 bases). The V gene's germline CDR1 is ENHRY and CDR2 SYGVKD. Trimming removed 0 bases from V and 5 bases from J, with 17 bases in between. CDR3 length: 17 residues. CDR3 in DNA: TGTGCCATCAGTGAGTCGCGTGGGCAGGGGCACCACAATGAGCAGTTCTTC. This translates into CAISESRGQGHHNEQFF.

This chain's CDR3 is CASSLGTVASYEQYF. The CDR3 DNA sequence: TGTGCCAGCAGTTTAGGGACAGTGGCCTCCTACGAGCAGTACTTC. The chain couples TRBV28 to TRBJ2-7, with 7 bases lining up with TRBD1. The CDR3 runs to 15 residues. With V trimmed by 2 bases and J by 0 bases, 4 bases remained unmatched. Germline CDR1 and CDR2: MDHEN and SYDVKM.

This chain links TRBV29-1 with TRBJ2-4; D not resolved. V was trimmed by 6 bases and J by 5 bases, leaving 26 bases between them. CDR3 size: 17 residues. Germline V gives CDR1 SQVTM, CDR2 ANQGSEA. The CDR3 protein is CSVLHRANRYSQNIQYF. The CDR3 nucleotides read TGCAGCGTCCTCCATCGGGCAAATCGCTATAGCCAAAACATTCAGTACTTC.

The rearrangement links TRBV3-1 to TRBJ1-1; D remains unclear. The germline V gene has CDR1 LGHDT and CDR2 YNNKEL (reference sequence). There are 15 residues in the CDR3. V gave up 4 bases and J gave up 2 bases, with 14 bases separating them. CDR3 DNA sequence: TGTGCCAGCAGCCTCAGGAAGCCTTTAAACACTGAAGCTTTCTTT. Translation: CASSLRKPLNTEAFF. Full variable domain (missing parts from reference TRBV3-1 and TRBJ1-1): DTAVSQTPKYLVTQMGNDKSIKCEQNLGHDTMYWYKQDSKKFLKIMFSYNNKELIINETVPNRFSPKSPDKAHLNLHINSLELGDSAVYFCASSLRKPLNTEAFFGQGTRLTVV.

The CDR3 spells CSVSMAGGMAGELFF. CDR3 coding DNA: TGCAGCGTTTCCATGGCGGGAGGGATGGCCGGGGAGCTGTTTTTT. The V call is TRBV29-1, the J call TRBJ2-2, with TRBD2 matching over 9 bases. Germline V gene data show CDR1 as SQVTM and CDR2 as ANQGSEA. V gave up 5 bases and J gave up 6 bases; unmatched junction bases: 10. The CDR3 contains 15 residues.